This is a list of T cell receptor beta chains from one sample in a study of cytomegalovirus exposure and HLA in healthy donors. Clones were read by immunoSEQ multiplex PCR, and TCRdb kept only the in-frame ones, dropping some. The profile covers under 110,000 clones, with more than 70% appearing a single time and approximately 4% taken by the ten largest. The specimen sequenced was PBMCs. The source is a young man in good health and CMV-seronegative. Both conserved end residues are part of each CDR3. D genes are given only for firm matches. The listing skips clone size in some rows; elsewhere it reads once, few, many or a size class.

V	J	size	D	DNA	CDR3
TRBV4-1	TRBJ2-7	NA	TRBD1	TGCGCCAGCAGCCAAGAGCGACAGGGGACCTACGAGCAGTACTTC	CASSQERQGTYEQYF
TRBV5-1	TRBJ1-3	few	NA	TGCGCCAGCAGCTTGAACAGCCACTCTGGAAACACCATATATTTT	CASSLNSHSGNTIYF
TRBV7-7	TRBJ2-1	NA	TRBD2	TGTGCCAGCAGCCCCGGGGGGGGCAATGAGCAGTTCTTC	CASSPGGGNEQFF
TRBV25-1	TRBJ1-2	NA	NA	TGTGCCAGCAGTGCCGGGAACTATGGCTACACCTTC	CASSAGNYGYTF
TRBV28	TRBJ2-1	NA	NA	TGTGCCAGCTTAGCAGGGGGGTTCTACAATGAGCAGTTCTTC	CASLAGGFYNEQFF
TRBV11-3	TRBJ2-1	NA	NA	TGTGCCAGCAGCTTTTCCTCTCCCCTCTTGAGGAATGAGCAGTTCTTC	CASSFSSPLLRNEQFF
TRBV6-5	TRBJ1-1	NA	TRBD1	TGTGCCACCTACCCCGACAGGGAGTGGGGCACTGAAGCTTTCTTT	CATYPDREWGTEAFF
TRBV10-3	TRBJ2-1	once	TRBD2	TGTGCCATCGGGGGGGACTCCTACAATGAGCAGTTCTTC	CAIGGDSYNEQFF
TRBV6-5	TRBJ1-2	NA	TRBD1	TGTGCCAGCAGCCCCGACAGGGGTAGATATGGCTACACCTTC	CASSPDRGRYGYTF
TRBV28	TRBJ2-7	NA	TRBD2	TGTGCCAGCAGTTTCCTAGCGGGACTCTCCTACGAGCAGTACTTC	CASSFLAGLSYEQYF
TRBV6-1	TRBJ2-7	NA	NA	TGTGCCAGCAGTGCACAGTTGTTAGGGGCAACCTACGAGCAGTACTTC	CASSAQLLGATYEQYF
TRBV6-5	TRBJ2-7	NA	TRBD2	TGTGCCAGCAGTTACTCGAGAGTAGCGGGACCCTACGAGCAGTACTTC	CASSYSRVAGPYEQYF
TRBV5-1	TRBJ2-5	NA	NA	TGCGCCAGCAGCTTGGAGCAGACCCAGTACTTC	CASSLEQTQYF
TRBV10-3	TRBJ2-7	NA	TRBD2	TGTGCCATCAGTGCTCTAGCGGGAGGACCCAATGCCTACGAGCAGTACTTC	CAISALAGGPNAYEQYF
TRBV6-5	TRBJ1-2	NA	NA	TGTGCCAGCAGTTCCCGGCGAACGGAGGACTATGGCTACACCTTC	CASSSRRTEDYGYTF
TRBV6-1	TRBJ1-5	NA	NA	TGTGCCAGTTACGGAGGTCTGGGCAATCAGCCCCAGCATTTT	CASYGGLGNQPQHF
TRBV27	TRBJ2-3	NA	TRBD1	TGTGCCAGCAGTTTAATAGGGGGCTTCGGCACAGATACGCAGTATTTT	CASSLIGGFGTDTQYF
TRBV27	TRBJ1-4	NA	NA	TGTGCCAGCACCCCCACCAGGGGAGATAATAATGAAAAACTGTTTTTT	CASTPTRGDNNEKLFF
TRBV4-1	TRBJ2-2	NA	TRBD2	TGCGCCAGCAGCCAAAAGCGGGAAGACGGGGAGCTGTTTTTT	CASSQKREDGELFF
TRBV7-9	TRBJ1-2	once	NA	TGTGCCAGCAGCCGGAACAGAGATGGCTACACCTTC	CASSRNRDGYTF